The next 9 T cell receptor beta chains were all read from a single sample in a study of cytomegalovirus exposure and HLA in healthy donors. Primers for the PCR totalled 60 Vbeta and 13 Jbeta. Some clones are missing from TCRdb's copy, which holds only in-frame ones; the method was immunoSEQ multiplex PCR. The repertoire has roughly 220,000 clones, 75% of them found once; the top ten carry 1.8%. Sequencing input: PBMCs. Source of these receptors: a woman in her twenties or thirties in good health and CMV-seronegative.

The rearrangement links TRBV2 to TRBJ1-2, with 12 bases fitting TRBD1. Germline assignment: CDR1 SNHLY and CDR2 FYNNEI. Germline trimming cut 4 bases from V and 4 bases from J; bases unmatched to any gene: 7. The CDR3 totals 16 residues. The CDR3 DNA follows: TGTGCCAGCAGTGCGGGGACAGGGGGCGCGGGCTATGGCTACACCTTC. Residues: CASSAGTGGAGYGYTF. The complete variable domain, with remaining parts taken from reference TRBV2 and TRBJ1-2, reads EPEVTQTPSHQVTQMGQEVILRCVPISNHLYFYWYRQILGQKVEFLVSFYNNEISEKSEIFDDQFSVERPDGSNFTLKIRSTKLEDSAMYFCASSAGTGGAGYGYTFGSGTRLTVV.

This rearrangement joins TRBV10-3 to TRBJ1-1; the match to TRBD1 covers 9 bases. The CDR3 runs to 15 residues. V was pared by 4 bases and J by 1 base, with 4 bases of the junction left unmatched. The V gene's germline CDR1 is ENHRY and CDR2 SYGVKD. CDR3 bases: TGTGCCATCAGTGGAACAGGGGGCCCGAACACTGAAGCTTTCTTT. It codes for CAISGTGGPNTEAFF.

The chain links TRBV5-6 to TRBJ1-1, with D unclear. The CDR3 is 14 amino acids. Germline lookup yields CDR1 SGHDT and CDR2 YYEEEE. V lost 4 bases and J 5 bases, leaving 15 bases between the germline ends. As DNA, the CDR3 is TGTGCCAGCAGCCCGACTGGAGGAAAGACTGAAGCTTTCTTT. Translating gives CASSPTGGKTEAFF.

This clone was detected only a few times. The chain is built from TRBV11-2 and TRBJ2-5, with D maybe TRBD1 (5 bases). Germline loops: CDR1 SGHAT, CDR2 FQNNGV. The length of the CDR3 is 13 residues. Here the CDR3 DNA reads TGTGCTGGGGCCCCGGCCCCCAATCGAGCCCAGTACTTC. Translation: CAGAPAPNRAQYF.

CDR3 in DNA: TGTGCCAGCAGCCGGGTTGGCAATCAGCCCCAGCATTTT. This translates into CASSRVGNQPQHF. The rearrangement joins TRBV6-1 to TRBJ1-5, with unresolved D. This CDR3 spans 13 amino acids. Germline loops: CDR1 MNHNS, CDR2 SASEGT. The germline V and J ends were trimmed by 6 bases and 2 bases, with 8 bases remaining between them.

The chain employs TRBV19 and TRBJ2-7; TRBD2 matches at 13 bases. This CDR3 comprises 15 residues. V gave up 3 bases and J gave up 7 bases; unmatched junction bases: 6. Looked up from germline, CDR1 is LNHDA and CDR2 is SQIVND (reference sequence). This chain's CDR3 is CASSIGLAGVGEQYF. DNA of the CDR3: TGTGCCAGTAGTATCGGACTAGCGGGAGTAGGGGAGCAGTACTTC.

The gene calls are TRBV10-3 and TRBJ1-1; unclear D gene. CDR3 length equals 14 residues. CDR1 and CDR2 from the germline V gene are ENHRY and SYGVKD. V was pared by 1 base and J by 11 bases, with 17 bases between. The CDR3 DNA reads TGTGCCATCAGTGAGTTCGCCAGTCTACAGATTGCTTTCTTT. Protein sequence: CAISEFASLQIAFF.

This rearrangement joins TRBV19 to TRBJ1-1; D unclear. Trimming pared 0 bases from V and 0 bases from J, leaving 11 bases between. The CDR3 is made up of 16 amino acids. The germline V gene has CDR1 LNHDA and CDR2 SQIVND (reference sequence). The CDR3 region has the DNA TGTGCCAGTAGTATAGATCCACGGGAGATGAACACTGAAGCTTTCTTT. Encoded protein: CASSIDPREMNTEAFF.

This clone has a handful of counts. The chain links TRBV19 to TRBJ2-6; possibly TRBD1 for D (6 bases). The CDR3 runs to 15 residues. Trimming removed 9 bases at V and 5 bases at J, with 17 bases between. Germline V gene sequence: CDR1 LNHDA, CDR2 SQIVND (reference sequence). CDR3 loop: CASSITGSRANVLTF. The CDR3 region has the DNA TGTGCCAGCAGCATAACAGGGTCAAGGGCCAACGTCCTGACTTTC.